Sequencing of this TCR beta chain was carried out in a study of cytomegalovirus exposure and HLA in healthy donors (dated by TCRdb to the late 2010s). For the study in its entirety: In an earlier analysis of 587 of the donors, approximately 300 Gb of sequence data and 90 million to 120 million unique TCR beta sequences from about 190 million T cells were reported. An early release that covered about 600 HLA-typed donors contained approximately 300 gigabases of sequencing data and some 87 million unique TCR sequences. Of the approximately 400 genotyped donors, roughly 80% fell in the genetic ancestry cluster associated with self-reported Caucasian donors. The aim of the study was to test whether cataloging public T cell receptors could identify signatures of past pathogen exposure. The study profiled the T cell repertoires of 500 to 800 subjects by immunosequencing and related them to cytomegalovirus serostatus. Besides the first cohort of around 670 subjects, a separate validation cohort made up of roughly 120 different subjects was used. High-throughput TCR immunosequencing, statistical association of individual TCRs with disease status, and machine learning were combined to predict cytomegalovirus infection status. To study patterns of TCR occurrence, a later analysis re-analyzed previously published TCR beta repertoires from 666 donors and added high-resolution HLA genotyping. Rather than drawing on any new phenotypic data, the later analysis identified candidate immune exposures from TCR beta sequences and the way those sequences occurred across donors. An earlier analysis of 587 of the donors used high-throughput TCR beta sequencing to judge whether each TCR beta V gene segment behaved as functional or pseudogenic. Donor age, sex, ethnicity and CMV serostatus were compiled together with the repertoire data. Genome-wide SNP genotypes for about three fifths of the roughly 670 donors were used in a later genetic analysis, which treated that subset as a discovery cohort. Every repertoire in the discovery cohort had been generated on one and the same sequencing platform. Both class I and class II loci were covered by HLA typing, at four-digit resolution. The number of typed donors differed by locus: roughly 629-640 for A, B, C, DRB1 and DQB1; approximately 520 for DQA1; roughly 600 for DPA1; and some 430 for DPB1. Several DR-DQ haplotypes were treated as single units for association and clustering because of strong linkage in the cohort. Among roughly 400 genotyped donors of the cohort, an average of approximately 240,000 unique TCR beta nucleotide sequences was sequenced per donor, of which 15% to 20% were non-productive.

The CDR3 numbers 16 residues from cysteine through phenylalanine. The entry retains the CDR3 DNA only, 48 bases that are in frame from base 1. The germline V end is reduced by 4 bases and the J end by 3 bases; junction bases left unmatched: 12. The germline V gene yields MGHRA for CDR1 and YSYEKL for CDR2. Library construction relied on the immunoSEQ multiplex PCR assay. For the multiplex PCR, a mixture combining 60 forward primers for TCR Vbeta segments and 13 reverse primers for TCR Jbeta segments was used. A multiplex PCR assay on genomic DNA amplified the CDR3 region of rearranged TCR beta genes. The Illumina HiSeq System was used to sequence the amplified TCR beta libraries as 87-base-pair reads. In the authors' own workflow: In a later analysis, around 80 million unique TCR beta chains were counted across the 650 to 700 repertoires, and roughly 10 million of these chains were shared by at least two donors. Raw reads were error-corrected and collapsed into unique sequences with a nearest-neighbor algorithm that merged closely related sequences to remove PCR and sequencing errors. V, D and J gene segments were assigned by aligning CDR3 sequences to IMGT reference sequences. Each retained sequence needed at least a six-nucleotide match to both a V gene segment and a J gene segment. Rearrangements were classified as productive when the CDR3 lacked stop codons and remained in frame with V and J, and all other rearrangements were classified as non-productive. CDR3 was defined according to IMGT convention as the region running from the second conserved V-encoded cysteine to the conserved J-encoded phenylalanine. Sequences without an unambiguous match to a single V gene segment were excluded from the earlier analysis of about 630 of the donors. In an earlier analysis of a few hundred of the donors, V segments were called functional above 56.7% productive rearrangements and were called segregating when the between-donor standard deviation exceeded 5%. A statistical classification framework was built to diagnose cytomegalovirus status from the catalog of TCR beta chain sequences. V and J gene assignment, in a later analysis, came from comparing TCR nucleotide sequences with IMGT/GENE-DB human TR gene sequences. The TCRdist pipeline was used in a later analysis to assign CDR3 sequences and most-parsimonious VDJ recombination scenarios. In a later analysis, each TCR beta chain was defined by its CDR3 amino acid sequence together with its V-gene family, and reads lacking a unique V-gene family were excluded. As a way to deal with suspected cross-contamination and a sequencing artifact, a later analysis dropped roughly 600 nucleotide sequences that were highly shared and had low generation probability. In a later analysis, a clonal expansion index for each public chain was calculated from normalized within-repertoire ranks of inferred template counts. Generation probabilities in a later analysis came from a VDJ recombination model fitted to out-of-frame rearrangements, and those results were checked against IGoR. Hypergeometric tests were used in a later analysis to score TCR-TCR, TCR-HLA and TCR-CMV co-occurrence, with a repertoire-size bias correction applied to the TCR pairs. In a later analysis, false discovery rates were estimated by permuting HLA or CMV assignments 20 times. In a later analysis, co-occurring TCRs were grouped using DBSCAN, with TCRdist sequence similarity added in when clustering inside HLA-allele-positive subsets. Repertoires with fewer than 30,000 or more than 120,000 public chains were left out of co-occurrence clustering, as were a handful of repertoires with anomalous nucleotide sharing. Sourced from immuneACCESS, this table was stored by TCRdb with only in-frame sequences that have V and J called. A share of the clones is absent; for the studies checked, an unresolved V gene accounts for under half, and the remainder has no known explanation. For V, J and clone size, that table is used; D and trimming come from the DNA. This sample comprises some 40,000 clones, 68% of them detected only once. Clones ranked in the top ten supply approximately 3.5% of the sample.

Paper-wide results and their limitations: In a later analysis, HLA-associated TCR beta chains showed more clonal expansion and lower generation probabilities than non-associated chains that were equally common. The classifier was reported to diagnose cytomegalovirus status with high specificity and sensitivity in both the original and validation cohorts. Specific HLA alleles were associated with 15,000 to 20,000 TCR beta sequences at a false discovery rate of 0.05 in a later analysis. A cluster of highly shared sequence variants was judged likely to be a technical artifact of the sequencing pipeline. While some public TCRs were present in many individuals, most TCR sequences turned up only very rarely across donors. Some 16 rarely observed V segments, including chromosome 9 orphons, were excluded from the earlier analysis of a few hundred of the donors because counts were too low. According to a later genetic analysis, donors in an Asian-associated ancestry cluster had fewer N-insertions in productive TCRs than the approximately 630-donor mean. Roughly uniform sequencing depth across donors was assumed in presence/absence analyses, although this assumption may not hold. Linkage disequilibrium might explain the correlated functional status among segregating V segments, but an unknown experimental factor could not be excluded. In a later genetic analysis, a missense DCLRE1C variant was associated with V-gene and J-gene trimming of TCR beta chains, and the association was replicated in an independent cohort. In a later analysis, most CMV-associated TCR beta chains were found to appear HLA-restricted, with HLA associations seemingly driven largely by CMV exposure. It was suggested by the authors that the approach could potentially be generalized to other disease states and immunological phenotypes. Several of the top co-occurrence clusters appeared to be linked to parvovirus B19, influenza, CMV and Epstein-Barr virus, according to a later analysis. CMV serostatus was the only immune exposure information available for the cohort. Because HLA typing was missing for some donors at each locus, association tests included only the typed subset. In a later analysis, the rate of TCR association differed among HLA loci, with DRB1 alleles having the most associated TCRs and HLA-C alleles having the fewest. The study gave a list of under 200 TCR beta chains associated with cytomegalovirus. Broadly in line with IMGT annotations, most TCR beta V segments showed up in productive rearrangements about 90% or about 30% of the time in an earlier analysis of several hundred of the donors. When HLA alleles, especially DR and DQ, strongly co-occurred, TCR associations were difficult to assign to individual alleles. Because the 87-base-pair reads could not distinguish some IMGT-functional V segments, including TRBV6-2 and TRBV6-3, those segments were excluded. In this cohort, only TCR beta chains were sequenced, and detectable features were limited by the absence of alpha or paired-chain data. Three of the identified cytomegalovirus-associated TCR beta chains were confirmed in vitro to be specific for cytomegalovirus antigens. A further reported finding was that TCR beta sequences accurately predicted the HLA-A and HLA-B alleles for most subjects in the first cohort.

The cohort was made up of 666 healthy bone marrow donors. All cohort members were sampled while nominally healthy, although unrecorded immune exposures were likely present. The donor tested CMV seronegative, placing the donor among the 350 or so seronegative members of the cohort. A peripheral blood sample was collected from each donor, and TCR beta sequencing was performed on peripheral blood mononuclear cells. The Qiagen DNeasy Blood Extraction Kit was used to extract genomic DNA from the blood cell samples. Details on this clone: Its recognized antigen is unknown. No base qualities exist here, and no much larger clone lies one base off it.

Sequencing input: PBMCs. This chain joins TRBV4-1 to TRBJ2-7; TRBD1 matches 7 bases in the middle. The TCR was taken from a man in his forties in good health and CMV-seronegative. DNA sequence: TGCGCCAGCAGCCTGGGTTTCGGGGACAGCCTCTACGAGCAGTACTTC. Translated, it reads CASSLGFGDSLYEQYF.